These T cell receptor beta chains were read from a single sample in a study of cytomegalovirus exposure and HLA in healthy donors. Using immunoSEQ multiplex PCR, the repertoire was profiled, and TCRdb retains in-frame clones only, with some absent. The table lists around 45,000 clones, 51% of them singletons. The sequencing sample was made of PBMCs. The receptors originated from a man aged 55 to 70 in good health and CMV-seronegative. Each CDR3 is given with its conserved first and last residue. D genes are given only for firm matches. Clone size is given for some rows only: seen once, a few or many times, or a class if the clone is expanded.

clone size	D gene	V gene	J gene	CDR3 protein	CDR3 DNA
-	-	TRBV4-2	TRBJ2-1	CASSQGSGSYNEQFF	TGTGCCAGCAGCCAAGGCAGCGGCTCCTACAATGAGCAGTTCTTC
-	-	TRBV27	TRBJ2-3	CASRTRTDTQYF	TGTGCCAGCAGGACTCGTACAGATACGCAGTATTTT
-	-	TRBV28	TRBJ1-5	CASSQGGRDSNQPQHF	TGTGCCAGCAGCCAAGGAGGTCGAGATAGCAATCAGCCCCAGCATTTT
-	-	TRBV30	TRBJ1-5	CAWSGQLNQPQHF	TGTGCCTGGAGCGGACAGCTAAATCAGCCCCAGCATTTT
-	TRBD2	TRBV7-9	TRBJ2-1	CASSSGTSAYNEQFF	TGTGCCAGCAGCTCCGGGACTAGTGCCTACAATGAGCAGTTCTTC
-	-	TRBV6-5	TRBJ1-4	CASSLSGTNEKLFF	TGTGCCAGCAGCCTTTCGGGGACAAATGAAAAACTGTTTTTT
-	-	TRBV7-9	TRBJ1-4	CASSRFSGDKRTNEKLFF	TGTGCCAGCAGCCGATTCTCAGGGGACAAAAGAACTAATGAAAAACTGTTTTTT
-	TRBD2	TRBV6-1	TRBJ2-4	CASSEYTSGSQLAKNIQYF	TGTGCCAGCAGTGAATATACTAGCGGGAGCCAACTAGCCAAAAACATTCAGTACTTC
-	-	TRBV19	TRBJ2-3	CASSPGSGGTQYF	TGTGCCAGTAGTCCAGGGTCCGGTGGTACGCAGTATTTT
-	TRBD2	TRBV6-1	TRBJ2-1	CASAPTSGIYNEQFF	TGTGCCAGCGCTCCCACTAGCGGGATTTACAATGAGCAGTTCTTC
-	-	TRBV4-1	TRBJ1-1	CASSQQGITEAFF	TGCGCCAGCAGCCAGCAGGGGATCACTGAAGCTTTCTTT
few	-	TRBV7-9	TRBJ2-7	CASSSTLSSVSREQYF	TGTGCCAGCAGCTCCACTCTGTCTAGCGTTTCCCGCGAGCAGTACTTC
-	-	TRBV2	TRBJ1-5	CASSGRTNQPQHF	TGTGCCAGCAGTGGAAGGACAAATCAGCCCCAGCATTTT
-	-	TRBV30	TRBJ2-1	CACQRGTPLYNEQFF	TGTGCCTGTCAGAGAGGGACTCCACTCTACAATGAGCAGTTCTTC
-	-	TRBV9	TRBJ1-2	CASSVATGRVGGYTF	TGTGCCAGCAGCGTAGCTACTGGCAGGGTAGGTGGCTACACCTTC
-	-	TRBV2	TRBJ1-1	CATRRAGGGDTEAFF	TGTGCCACCAGACGGGCGGGGGGAGGGGACACTGAAGCTTTCTTT
few	-	TRBV7-2	TRBJ1-1	CASSLDRGARTFF	TGTGCCAGCAGCTTAGATCGGGGGGCGAGGACTTTCTTT
once	-	TRBV7-2	TRBJ1-2	CASSVERTAAGGYTF	TGTGCCAGCAGCGTTGAGCGGACAGCCGCCGGGGGCTACACCTTC
-	-	TRBV2	TRBJ1-1	CASSDHRNTEAFF	TGTGCCAGCAGTGACCACAGAAACACTGAAGCTTTCTTT
-	-	TRBV10-2	TRBJ2-7	CASRGGEVGYEQYF	TGCGCCAGCAGGGGGGGTGAAGTTGGCTACGAGCAGTACTTC
-	-	TRBV7-2	TRBJ1-3	CASSADSYSGNTIYF	TGTGCCAGCAGCGCCGACAGCTACTCTGGAAACACCATATATTTT
-	-	TRBV2	TRBJ1-2	CASSESGQGNYGYTF	TGTGCCAGCAGTGAAAGTGGGCAGGGCAACTATGGCTACACCTTC
-	TRBD1	TRBV6-5	TRBJ1-1	CASSSTGFGTEAFF	TGTGCCAGCAGTTCGACAGGGTTCGGAACTGAAGCTTTCTTT
-	-	TRBV6-5	TRBJ1-2	CASSPGQSYGYTF	TGTGCCAGCAGCCCTGGACAATCCTATGGCTACACCTTC
-	TRBD1	TRBV28	TRBJ1-1	CASSLDRATEAFF	TGTGCCAGCAGCTTAGACAGGGCGACTGAAGCTTTCTTT
-	TRBD2	TRBV15	TRBJ2-7	CATSRSGTSSYEQYF	TGTGCCACCAGCAGAAGCGGGACTAGCAGCTACGAGCAGTACTTC
-	-	TRBV30	TRBJ1-1	CAWLAGGKAFF	TGTGCCTGGCTTGCCGGGGGAAAAGCTTTCTTT
-	TRBD1	TRBV28	TRBJ1-5	CASSPYRGQGQPQHF	TGTGCCAGCAGCCCTTACAGGGGGCAGGGTCAGCCCCAGCATTTT
few	-	TRBV29-1	TRBJ1-2	CSVVTEAGYTF	TGCAGCGTTGTGACAGAGGCTGGCTACACCTTC
once	-	TRBV6-5	TRBJ2-3	CASSRAGSTDTQYF	TGTGCCAGCAGCCGAGCGGGCTCCACAGATACGCAGTATTTT
-	TRBD2	TRBV4-2	TRBJ2-1	CASSQDISGRAGGQFF	TGTGCCAGCAGCCAAGATATTAGCGGGAGGGCCGGCGGGCAGTTCTTC
-	-	TRBV7-2	TRBJ2-5	CASSLVSGTETQYF	TGTGCCAGCAGCTTAGTTTCGGGAACGGAGACCCAGTACTTC
-	TRBD2	TRBV4-3	TRBJ2-3	CASSPSGLGADTQYF	TGCGCCAGCAGCCCTAGCGGGCTAGGGGCAGATACGCAGTATTTT
-	-	TRBV6-6	TRBJ2-2	CASQGGVNTGELFF	TGTGCCAGCCAAGGAGGAGTGAACACCGGGGAGCTGTTTTTT
once	TRBD1	TRBV7-6	TRBJ1-3	CASSLADRGLGNTIYF	TGTGCCAGCAGCTTGGCGGACAGGGGGCTTGGAAACACCATATATTTT
-	TRBD2	TRBV29-1	TRBJ2-7	CSGGTSGSFYEQYF	TGCAGCGGGGGGACTAGCGGCAGCTTCTACGAGCAGTACTTC
-	TRBD2	TRBV5-6	TRBJ2-3	CASSRGEGSSTDTQYF	TGTGCCAGCAGCCGAGGGGAGGGTAGTAGCACAGATACGCAGTATTTT
-	TRBD1	TRBV10-3	TRBJ1-2	CAISGQGLNYGYTF	TGTGCCATCAGTGGACAGGGCCTTAACTATGGCTACACCTTC
-	-	TRBV30	TRBJ2-7	CAWSGTTWLYF	TGTGCCTGGAGTGGGACTACTTGGCTGTACTTC
-	TRBD1	TRBV11-2	TRBJ1-2	CASSFSRGLRGYTF	TGTGCCAGCAGCTTTAGCAGGGGGCTGCGTGGCTACACCTTC
-	TRBD2	TRBV6-5	TRBJ2-2	CASGKASGRTGELFF	TGTGCCAGCGGGAAGGCTAGCGGGAGAACCGGGGAGCTGTTTTTT
-	TRBD1	TRBV6-5	TRBJ1-1	CASSYSTGVTTEAFF	TGTGCCAGCAGTTACTCGACAGGGGTGACCACTGAAGCTTTCTTT
few	-	TRBV9	TRBJ1-1	CASSGHRALNTEAFF	TGTGCCAGCAGCGGACACAGGGCCCTGAACACTGAAGCTTTCTTT
-	-	TRBV2	TRBJ2-5	CASMVDSQETQYF	TGTGCCAGCATGGTGGACAGCCAAGAGACCCAGTACTTC
-	TRBD2	TRBV5-4	TRBJ2-1	CASSTASGSLNEQFF	TGTGCCAGCAGCACGGCTAGCGGGAGTCTTAATGAGCAGTTCTTC
-	-	TRBV2	TRBJ2-1	CATTGANYNEQFF	TGTGCCACCACAGGAGCCAACTACAATGAGCAGTTCTTC
few	-	TRBV30	TRBJ1-5	CAWSSQPQHF	TGTGCCTGGTCGTCCCAGCCCCAGCATTTT
-	-	TRBV28	TRBJ2-7	CASSFTPGGRAGEQYF	TGTGCCAGCAGTTTTACGCCCGGGGGGCGGGCTGGCGAGCAGTACTTC
-	TRBD2	TRBV7-8	TRBJ2-5	CASSPRGGWETQYF	TGTGCCAGCAGCCCAAGGGGAGGGTGGGAGACCCAGTACTTC
-	TRBD1	TRBV30	TRBJ1-3	CARDSRSGNTIYF	TGTGCCCGGGACAGCCGCTCTGGAAACACCATATATTTT
-	TRBD1	TRBV29-1	TRBJ2-1	CSVYRGAYNEQFF	TGCAGCGTGTACAGGGGAGCCTACAATGAGCAGTTCTTC
-	-	TRBV6-6	TRBJ2-7	CASTPTGSSYEQYF	TGTGCCAGCACCCCGACAGGAAGCTCCTACGAGCAGTACTTC
-	TRBD1	TRBV7-3	TRBJ1-1	CASSPRGSGTEAFF	TGTGCCAGCAGCCCCAGGGGGTCAGGCACTGAAGCTTTCTTT
-	-	TRBV7-8	TRBJ2-7	CASSLGGEREQYF	TGTGCCAGCAGCTTAGGGGGCGAACGAGAGCAGTACTTC